Listed here are 20 T cell receptor beta chains from one sample, sequenced in a study of T cells in Graves' hyperthyroidism and ophthalmopathy. TCR beta CDR3 sequences were amplified from RNA transcripts. TCR CDR3 underwent first-round RT-PCR with the HTBI primer set. TCRdb independently ran MiXCR on the multiplex PCR reads; one entry per CDR3 protein. The sample has around 340,000 distinct CDR3 sequences, 21% seen once. The sample taken for sequencing was blood. These receptors all come from a woman aged 45-60 years with Graves' hyperthyroidism.

This clonotype was counted at least ten times. This chain links TRBV11-3 with TRBJ2-1; 7 nucleotides line up with TRBD1. Trimming cost V 1 base and J 4 bases; bases outside gene matches: 13. The CDR3 consists of 18 residues. Germline assignment: CDR1 SGHNT and CDR2 YENEEA. The CDR3: CASSLGQGFAKVYNEQFF. The CDR3 nucleotides are TGTGCCAGCAGCTTAGGACAGGGTTTCGCAAAGGTTTACAATGAGCAGTTCTTC.

This clonotype came up a few times. A much larger clone differs by one base, so this may be a read error. This chain joins TRBV12-3 or TRBV12-4 and TRBJ1-6, with 7 bases fitting TRBD1. Germline trimming cut 4 bases from V and 6 bases from J; bases unmatched to any gene: 3. The CDR3 is 14 residues long. CDR3 nucleotide sequence: TGTGCCAGCAGTTCCGGGACAGCTAATTCACCCCTCCACTTT. Translated, it gives CASSSGTANSPLHF.

In its sample, this clonotype was seen a few times. The J gene is TRBJ2-2, the V gene TRBV12-5; D is undetermined. The CDR3 has 15 amino acids. Germline assignment: CDR1 LGHNT and CDR2 FRNRAP. V shed 3 bases and J shed 5 bases, with 13 bases lying between them. The CDR3 DNA follows: TGTGCTAGTGGTTTATTGGACCCTCCGACCGGGGAGCTGTTTTTT. Translating gives CASGLLDPPTGELFF.

The chain couples TRBV7-6 to TRBJ2-3; 8 nucleotides align to TRBD2. The CDR3 extends over 15 amino acids. V shed 4 bases, J shed 0 bases, and the junction held 3 bases outside the gene matches. Per germline, CDR1 SGHVS and CDR2 FNYEAQ. The CDR3 DNA follows: TGTGCCAGCAGCTCCGGGGGGGCAAGCACAGATACGCAGTATTTT. It codes for CASSSGGASTDTQYF. The full variable domain, its missing parts supplied by reference TRBV7-6 and TRBJ2-3, is GAGVSQSPRYKVTKRGQDVALRCDPISGHVSLYWYRQALGQGPEFLTYFNYEAQQDKSGLPNDRFSAERPEGSISTLTIQRTEQRDSAMYRCASSSGGASTDTQYFGPGTRLTVL.

CDR3 amino acids: CASSSPSFRALYEQYF. CDR3 sequence (DNA): TGTGCCAGCAGCTCTCCTTCTTTCAGGGCCCTCTACGAGCAGTACTTC. The gene calls are TRBV28 and TRBJ2-7; weak D call: TRBD1 (5 bases). Trimming pared 6 bases from V and 3 bases from J, leaving 21 bases between. Germline V gives CDR1 MDHEN, CDR2 SYDVKM. The CDR3 loop spans 16 amino acids.

This clonotype was counted a few times. The V call is TRBV9, the J call TRBJ2-1; D gene ambiguous. There are 12 residues in the CDR3. From germline, CDR1 is SGDLS and CDR2 YYNGEE. Trimming shortened V by 2 bases and J by 7 bases, and 7 bases separated the two germline ends. Here the CDR3 DNA reads TGTGCCAGCAGCGTCCCTGGGAATGAGCAGTTCTTC. Its protein is CASSVPGNEQFF.

The chain couples TRBV19 to TRBJ2-1; D may be TRBD1 (7 bases). With 6 bases removed from V and 4 bases from J, the gap between germline ends came to 16 bases. The CDR3 is made up of 15 amino acids. Per the germline V gene, CDR1 is LNHDA and CDR2 is SQIVND (reference sequence). CDR3 in amino acids: CASRPRTGGYNEQFF. CDR3 in DNA: TGTGCCAGTAGACCCCGGACAGGAGGGTACAATGAGCAGTTCTTC.

This clonotype has a handful of counts. The chain carries TRBV10-1 and TRBJ2-2; weak D call: TRBD1 (6 bases). The CDR3 length is 14 residues. Germline CDR1 and CDR2: WNHNN and SYGVQD (reference sequence). Trimming took 6 bases from V and 4 from J, leaving 12 bases between them. The CDR3 protein is CASRQGSGTGELFF. The CDR3 coding sequence is TGCGCCAGCAGACAGGGATCGGGCACCGGGGAGCTGTTTTTT.

This clonotype was found once. This sequence joins TRBV7-9 and TRBJ1-1; TRBD1 matches at 8 bases. Germline-derived CDR1 and CDR2 are SEHNR and FQNEAQ (reference sequence). The junction had 6 bases not matched to a gene; V was cut back by 5 bases and J by 1 base. CDR3 length equals 15 residues. CDR3 DNA: TGTGCCAGCAGCCTCAAAGGGACAGGGAACACTGAAGCTTTCTTT. Protein product: CASSLKGTGNTEAFF.

As for this clonotype: The junction differs from germline at one of its ends, possibly a read error. The chain uses TRBV19 and TRBJ1-1, with unresolved D. The CDR3 has 13 residues. Germline lookup yields CDR1 LNHDA and CDR2 SQIVND (reference sequence). CDR3 DNA: TGTGCCTCCCAGCAAACAATGAACACTGAAGTTTTCTTT. Amino acid sequence: CASQQTMNTEVFF.

This clonotype appeared many times. The chain's CDR3 is CASSQGNTEAFF. The CDR3 region has the DNA TGTGCCAGCAGCCAGGGGAACACTGAAGCTTTCTTT. This chain joins TRBV3-1 and TRBJ1-1, with unresolved D. Between the trimmed V and J ends, which lost 3 bases and 1 base, there was a span of 3 bases. From germline, CDR1 is LGHDT and CDR2 YNNKEL (reference sequence). There are 12 residues in the CDR3.

Only a few counts were recorded for this clonotype. The chain combines TRBV28 with TRBJ2-4; D may correspond to TRBD1 or TRBD2 (5 bases each). This CDR3 contains 15 residues. V was trimmed by 5 bases and J by 2 bases, leaving 13 bases between them. Germline CDR1 and CDR2: MDHEN and SYDVKM. DNA of the CDR3: TGTGCCAGCAGTGGGGGTAGCGATCCCAAAAACATTCAGTACTTC. This encodes CASSGGSDPKNIQYF. Full variable domain (rest looked up from reference TRBV28 and TRBJ2-4): DVKVTQSSRYLVKRTGEKVFLECVQDMDHENMFWYRQDPGLGLRLIYFSYDVKMKEKGDIPEGYSVSREKKERFSLILESASTNQTSMYLCASSGGSDPKNIQYFGAGTRLSVL.

This clonotype was picked up many times. The rearrangement links TRBV12-3 or TRBV12-4 to TRBJ2-5, with 8 bases fitting TRBD1. The V segment lost 6 bases and the J segment 4 bases; nucleotides outside the gene matches: 7. This CDR3 spans 14 amino acids. The CDR3 reads CASRRTGRRETQYF. CDR3 coding DNA: TGTGCCAGCAGGCGGACAGGGAGGCGAGAGACCCAGTACTTC.

In this sample, this clonotype turned up a few times. The junction does not match germline at one end; this may be a read error. The rearrangement uses TRBV5-1 and TRBJ2-3; 12 bases map to TRBD2. This CDR3 region has 17 residues. Per germline, CDR1 SGHRS and CDR2 YFSETQ. The DNA for the CDR3 is TGTGCCAGCAGCTTGGCCGGCACTAGCGGGAGGTTCGATACGCAGTATTTT. It yields the protein CASSLAGTSGRFDTQYF.

The V and J genes are TRBV5-6 and TRBJ2-2; D perhaps matches TRBD1 (5 bases). Germline-derived CDR1 and CDR2 are SGHDT and YYEEEE. V gave up 3 bases and J gave up 6 bases, with 18 bases separating them. The CDR3 length is 16 residues. The CDR3 protein is CASSYAGSGFAGELFF. CDR3 in DNA: TGTGCCAGCAGCTACGCAGGGTCCGGGTTCGCCGGGGAGCTGTTTTTT.

This clonotype was found many times. The V gene is TRBV30, the J gene TRBJ2-5; 8 bases line up with TRBD2. The CDR3 has 14 residues. V was pared by 0 bases and J by 2 bases, with 2 bases of the junction left unmatched. CDR1 is GTSNPN, CDR2 SVGIG, per germline (reference sequence). The CDR3 loop is CAWSVGTSQETQYF. The CDR3 DNA sequence: TGTGCCTGGAGTGTAGGGACTAGTCAAGAGACCCAGTACTTC. Looking up the rest from reference TRBV30 and TRBJ2-5 gives the full variable domain: SQTIHQWPATLVQPVGSPLSLECTVEGTSNPNLYWYRQAAGRGLQLLFYSVGIGQISSEVPQNLSASRPQDRQFILSSKKLLLSDSGFYLCAWSVGTSQETQYFGPGTRLLVL.

The table lists this clonotype with many counts. The chain couples TRBV29-1 to TRBJ2-7; D call uncertain. Germline CDR1 reads SQVTM; CDR2 reads ANQGSEA. CDR3 length: 12 residues. V was cut by 4 bases and J by 2 bases, with 9 bases left in between. CDR3 loop: CSVAEIAYEQYF. CDR3 nucleotides: TGCAGCGTTGCGGAGATTGCCTACGAGCAGTACTTC.

This clonotype was seen ten or more times. This chain joins TRBV3-1 and TRBJ1-1, with D maybe TRBD1 (6 bases). With 0 bases removed from V and 9 bases from J, the gap between germline ends came to 11 bases. CDR1 and CDR2 from the germline V gene are LGHDT and YNNKEL (reference sequence). CDR3 length: 13 residues. The DNA of the CDR3 is TGTGCCAGCAGCCAAGATCGGGGACAAAAAGCTTTCTTT. Translating gives CASSQDRGQKAFF.

The chain has TRBV12-3 or TRBV12-4 and TRBJ2-3; D might be TRBD2 (5 bases). Trimming shortened V by 6 bases and J by 6 bases, and 16 bases separated the two germline ends. This CDR3 contains 14 residues. CDR3 bases: TGTGCCAGCAGACCCGAGGCGGGTACCGATACGCAGTATTTT. Residues: CASRPEAGTDTQYF.

This clonotype has at least ten counts. This chain uses TRBV18 with TRBJ1-2; TRBD1 might be the D (5 bases). V lost 2 bases, J lost 2 bases, and 15 bases lay in between. CDR3 length: 16 residues. CDR1 is KGHSH and CDR2 is LQKENI in the germline V gene. This CDR3 is CASSPAGPPSNYGYTF. Here the CDR3 DNA reads TGTGCCAGCTCACCAGCGGGACCGCCCTCCAACTATGGCTACACCTTC. The full variable domain, completed using reference TRBV18 and TRBJ1-2, is NAGVMQNPRHLVRRRGQEARLRCSPMKGHSHVYWYRQLPEEGLKFMVYLQKENIIDESGMPKERFSAEFPKEGPSILRIQQVVRGDSAAYFCASSPAGPPSNYGYTFGSGTRLTVV.